The clone carrying this TCR beta chain was observed a handful of times. Its antigen is currently unknown. Preparation of the TCRbeta library involved a method that used unique molecular identifiers. TCRdb itself ran the PCR reads through MiXCR, one entry per CDR3 protein. This sample carries some 600,000 distinct CDR3 sequences, under 15% of them seen once, and the ten largest clones take roughly 2.3%. This entry belongs to a study of T-cell reconstitution after alpha-beta-depleted transplantation in children. The CDR3 is made up of 13 amino acids. CDR1 is SQVTM, CDR2 ANQGSEA, per germline. Trimming stripped 8 bases from V and 0 bases from J, with 13 bases between. Study findings and constraints: When one year had passed after transplant, most T-cell counts and diversity came from newly produced T cells.

This specimen consisted of PBMCs, mostly from graft donor cells, obtained 360 days after TCRalphabeta/CD19-depleted stem cell transplant. This sequence was found in a male patient younger than 18 who had a stem cell transplant for acute myeloid leukemia, so the T cells may come from the graft donor. The chain carries TRBV29-1 and TRBJ1-1; tentative D call: TRBD1 (5 bases). The CDR3 DNA sequence: TGCAGCCCCCGGGGGATAATGAACACTGAAGCTTTCTTT. This encodes CSPRGIMNTEAFF.